A single sample is the source of the 11 T cell receptor beta chains below, sequenced in a study of cytomegalovirus exposure and HLA in healthy donors. PCR was performed using 60 Vbeta and 13 Jbeta primers. The repertoire was sequenced with immunoSEQ multiplex PCR; TCRdb's copy has only in-frame clones and lacks some. Found here are 90,000 or so clones, over 65% of them singletons; the top ten hold approximately 15%. Specimen: PBMCs. Every receptor here comes from a woman aged 18 to 35 in good health and CMV-seropositive.

This rearrangement joins TRBV18 to TRBJ1-1; D possibly corresponds to TRBD1 (6 bases). V was trimmed by 5 bases and J by 0 bases, leaving 19 bases between them. CDR1 and CDR2 (germline): KGHSH, LQKENI. CDR3 size: 17 residues. CDR3 in amino acids: CASSSSTGTLMNTEAFF. The CDR3 DNA sequence: TGTGCCAGCTCATCCAGCACCGGGACACTGATGAACACTGAAGCTTTCTTT.

The chain couples TRBV19 to TRBJ2-7; D gene unclear. The V gene lost 3 bases and the J gene lost 0 bases, with 21 bases spanning the gap. The CDR3 runs 18 residues. The germline gives CDR1 LNHDA, CDR2 SQIVND (reference sequence). In nucleotides, the CDR3 is TGTGCCAGTAGTATCACTAAGATGCCGGGTTTCAGCTCCTACGAGCAGTACTTC. Translating it yields CASSITKMPGFSSYEQYF.

This chain uses TRBV27 with TRBJ2-1; 7 bases fit TRBD2. The CDR3 consists of 16 residues. CDR1 MNHEY and CDR2 SMNVEV come from the germline V gene (reference sequence). Trimming at V came to 6 bases and at J to 7 bases, leaving 15 bases not matched to a gene. As DNA, the CDR3 is TGTGCCAGCAGGTCTCCTCGTGGTGGGCGGGGGAATGAGCAGTTCTTC. This encodes CASRSPRGGRGNEQFF.

The chain carries TRBV19 and TRBJ1-1; no clear D gene. The V and J ends lost 10 bases and 2 bases respectively, with 14 bases between them. Germline V CDR1 and CDR2: LNHDA, SQIVND (reference sequence). The CDR3 has 13 residues. The CDR3 loop is CATLRALNTEAFF. Here the CDR3 DNA reads TGTGCCACCCTGCGGGCCCTCAACACTGAAGCTTTCTTT.

This chain connects TRBV7-8 to TRBJ1-2, with 8 bases matching TRBD1. This CDR3 comprises 16 residues. The trim removed 5 bases at V and 2 bases at J, leaving 10 bases unmatched. In germline, CDR1 is SGHVS, CDR2 FQNEAQ. The CDR3: CASSPRTGLSNYGYTF. CDR3 coding DNA: TGTGCCAGCAGCCCCAGGACAGGGTTGTCCAACTATGGCTACACCTTC.

V is TRBV27 and J is TRBJ2-2, with 8 positions matching TRBD1. This CDR3 region has 16 residues. Germline lookup yields CDR1 MNHEY and CDR2 SMNVEV (reference sequence). Losses at the gene ends were 5 bases for V and 6 bases for J; bases not matched to a gene: 11. In nucleotides, the CDR3 is TGTGCCAGCAGTCATCGGACAGGGACGGTCGCCGGGGAGCTGTTTTTT. As protein: CASSHRTGTVAGELFF.

The CDR3 DNA reads TGTGCCAGTAGTATGGCCGGCGGGTTTTCGCGAGAGACCCAGTACTTC. Its protein product is CASSMAGGFSRETQYF. The rearrangement links TRBV19 to TRBJ2-5, with D possibly TRBD2 on 5 matching bases. Germline V gene data show CDR1 as LNHDA and CDR2 as SQIVND (reference sequence). The CDR3 is made up of 16 amino acids. V was shortened by 3 bases and J by 4 bases, with 18 bases between the two germline ends.

This chain connects TRBV15 to TRBJ1-2; 8 positions match TRBD1. Per germline, CDR1 LNHNV and CDR2 YYDKDF (reference sequence). The CDR3 contains 14 residues. The V and J ends lost 3 bases and 7 bases, in that order; junction bases with no gene match: 7. The CDR3 is CATSSGDRRGGYTF. The CDR3 region has the DNA TGTGCCACCAGCAGCGGGGACAGGAGAGGTGGCTACACCTTC. Based on the CDR3 plus reference TRBV15 and TRBJ1-2, the full variable domain is DAMVIQNPRYQVTQFGKPVTLSCSQTLNHNVMYWYQQKSSQAPKLLFHYYDKDFNNEADTPDNFQSRRPNTSFCFLDIRSPGLGDTAMYLCATSSGDRRGGYTFGSGTRLTVV.

This clone appeared a single time. The chain carries TRBV6-5 and TRBJ1-4; D is unclear. This CDR3 contains 13 residues. CDR1 MNHEY and CDR2 SVGAGI come from the germline V gene. The V gene lost 5 bases and the J gene lost 8 bases, with 12 bases spanning the gap. DNA of the CDR3: TGTGCCAGCAGTCGAACCCTGGGCGAAAAACTGTTTTTT. Translated: CASSRTLGEKLFF.

This clone was seen once. The V and J genes are TRBV2 and TRBJ1-2, with TRBD1 as a possible D gene (6 bases). Trimming shortened V by 5 bases and J by 0 bases, and 19 bases separated the two germline ends. The germline CDR1 and CDR2 sequences are SNHLY and FYNNEI. The CDR3 contains 17 residues. CDR3 in DNA: TGTGCCAGCAGTTCGATAACGCTCAGGGGTACTAACTATGGCTACACCTTC. This codes for CASSSITLRGTNYGYTF.

This clone was picked up a small number of times. This sequence joins TRBV19 and TRBJ2-7; D unclear. V lost 4 bases to trimming and J lost 3 bases, with 4 bases between them. The germline gives CDR1 LNHDA, CDR2 SQIVND (reference sequence). This CDR3 region has 11 residues. The CDR3 coding sequence is TGTGCCAGTAGTAGCGGCTACGAGCAGTACTTC. Its protein is CASSSGYEQYF. The full variable domain, with the rest looked up from reference TRBV19 and TRBJ2-7, is DGGITQSPKYLFRKEGQNVTLSCEQNLNHDAMYWYRQDPGQGLRLIYYSQIVNDFQKGDIAEGYSVSREKKESFPLTVTSAQKNPTAFYLCASSSGYEQYFGPGTRLTVT.